The clone carrying this TCR beta chain was observed once. This sample stems from a study of blood T cell repertoires in COVID-19. Study at large: Samples of COVID-19 (acute and convalescent) were obtained from the United States, Italy and Spain. Sample material is recorded as cDNA or gDNA derived from T cells, B-cell-depleted T cells, or PBMCs.

Source study methods: Amplifying reference gene primers gave estimates of nucleated cell counts. Clones were sequenced by immunoSEQ multiplex PCR, and TCRdb holds only the in-frame ones, with some missing. V, J and clone size are taken as reported in that table, and D and trimming were inferred from the DNA itself. This table has 150,000 or so clones, 75% to 90% appearing once. Germline-derived CDR1 and CDR2 are SQVTM and ANQGSEA. The CDR3 spans 13 residues. With 3 bases removed from V and 2 bases from J, the gap between germline ends came to 10 bases. The specimen was peripheral blood. This clonotype was obtained from a man aged 55 to 70 with acute or convalescent COVID-19. The chain is built from TRBV29-1 and TRBJ2-5; D is ambiguous. DNA of the CDR3: TGCAGCGTTGAGAAGCTTAGACAAGAGACCCAGTACTTC. Translating gives CSVEKLRQETQYF.